This T cell receptor beta chain was identified during a study of response to subunit inactivated influenza vaccine. Concerning this clonotype itself: Its antigen is as yet unknown.

The CDR3 extends over 14 amino acids. V was pared by 4 bases and J by 1 base, with 7 bases between. Findings and limits, study-wide: Only a handful of new T cells, the authors suggested, are recruited with each seasonal influenza vaccination.

TCRdb reprocessed the RT-PCR reads with MiXCR, giving one entry per CDR3 protein. The data show approximately 290,000 distinct CDR3 sequences, 22% seen once. This specimen was PBMCs from blood, taken less than 22 months after vaccination. This clonotype was obtained from a man between 45 and 75 years old who received an inactivated influenza vaccine. The rearrangement joins TRBV12-3 or TRBV12-4 to TRBJ1-4; no reliable D call. This CDR3 is CASSSQITNEKLFF. The CDR3 bases are TGTGCCAGCAGTTCACAGATAACTAATGAAAAACTGTTTTTT.